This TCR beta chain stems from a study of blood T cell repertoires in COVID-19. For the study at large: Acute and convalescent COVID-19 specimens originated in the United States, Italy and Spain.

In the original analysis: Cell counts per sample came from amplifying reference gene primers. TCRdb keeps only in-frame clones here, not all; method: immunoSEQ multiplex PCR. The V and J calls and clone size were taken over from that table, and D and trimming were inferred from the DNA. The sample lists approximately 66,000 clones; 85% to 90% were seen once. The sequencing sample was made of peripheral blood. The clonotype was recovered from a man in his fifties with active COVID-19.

The CDR3 nucleotides read TGTGCCACCAGTGATCTTCCCTTACGGCGGGGGGCGCAAGAGACCCAGTACTTC. Translating gives CATSDLPLRRGAQETQYF. V gene TRBV24-1 combines with J gene TRBJ2-5; TRBD2 aligns across 8 bases. The CDR3 consists of 18 residues. CDR1 KGHDR and CDR2 SFDVKD come from the germline V gene. The ends lost 3 bases at V and 2 bases at J; junction bases unmatched: 13.